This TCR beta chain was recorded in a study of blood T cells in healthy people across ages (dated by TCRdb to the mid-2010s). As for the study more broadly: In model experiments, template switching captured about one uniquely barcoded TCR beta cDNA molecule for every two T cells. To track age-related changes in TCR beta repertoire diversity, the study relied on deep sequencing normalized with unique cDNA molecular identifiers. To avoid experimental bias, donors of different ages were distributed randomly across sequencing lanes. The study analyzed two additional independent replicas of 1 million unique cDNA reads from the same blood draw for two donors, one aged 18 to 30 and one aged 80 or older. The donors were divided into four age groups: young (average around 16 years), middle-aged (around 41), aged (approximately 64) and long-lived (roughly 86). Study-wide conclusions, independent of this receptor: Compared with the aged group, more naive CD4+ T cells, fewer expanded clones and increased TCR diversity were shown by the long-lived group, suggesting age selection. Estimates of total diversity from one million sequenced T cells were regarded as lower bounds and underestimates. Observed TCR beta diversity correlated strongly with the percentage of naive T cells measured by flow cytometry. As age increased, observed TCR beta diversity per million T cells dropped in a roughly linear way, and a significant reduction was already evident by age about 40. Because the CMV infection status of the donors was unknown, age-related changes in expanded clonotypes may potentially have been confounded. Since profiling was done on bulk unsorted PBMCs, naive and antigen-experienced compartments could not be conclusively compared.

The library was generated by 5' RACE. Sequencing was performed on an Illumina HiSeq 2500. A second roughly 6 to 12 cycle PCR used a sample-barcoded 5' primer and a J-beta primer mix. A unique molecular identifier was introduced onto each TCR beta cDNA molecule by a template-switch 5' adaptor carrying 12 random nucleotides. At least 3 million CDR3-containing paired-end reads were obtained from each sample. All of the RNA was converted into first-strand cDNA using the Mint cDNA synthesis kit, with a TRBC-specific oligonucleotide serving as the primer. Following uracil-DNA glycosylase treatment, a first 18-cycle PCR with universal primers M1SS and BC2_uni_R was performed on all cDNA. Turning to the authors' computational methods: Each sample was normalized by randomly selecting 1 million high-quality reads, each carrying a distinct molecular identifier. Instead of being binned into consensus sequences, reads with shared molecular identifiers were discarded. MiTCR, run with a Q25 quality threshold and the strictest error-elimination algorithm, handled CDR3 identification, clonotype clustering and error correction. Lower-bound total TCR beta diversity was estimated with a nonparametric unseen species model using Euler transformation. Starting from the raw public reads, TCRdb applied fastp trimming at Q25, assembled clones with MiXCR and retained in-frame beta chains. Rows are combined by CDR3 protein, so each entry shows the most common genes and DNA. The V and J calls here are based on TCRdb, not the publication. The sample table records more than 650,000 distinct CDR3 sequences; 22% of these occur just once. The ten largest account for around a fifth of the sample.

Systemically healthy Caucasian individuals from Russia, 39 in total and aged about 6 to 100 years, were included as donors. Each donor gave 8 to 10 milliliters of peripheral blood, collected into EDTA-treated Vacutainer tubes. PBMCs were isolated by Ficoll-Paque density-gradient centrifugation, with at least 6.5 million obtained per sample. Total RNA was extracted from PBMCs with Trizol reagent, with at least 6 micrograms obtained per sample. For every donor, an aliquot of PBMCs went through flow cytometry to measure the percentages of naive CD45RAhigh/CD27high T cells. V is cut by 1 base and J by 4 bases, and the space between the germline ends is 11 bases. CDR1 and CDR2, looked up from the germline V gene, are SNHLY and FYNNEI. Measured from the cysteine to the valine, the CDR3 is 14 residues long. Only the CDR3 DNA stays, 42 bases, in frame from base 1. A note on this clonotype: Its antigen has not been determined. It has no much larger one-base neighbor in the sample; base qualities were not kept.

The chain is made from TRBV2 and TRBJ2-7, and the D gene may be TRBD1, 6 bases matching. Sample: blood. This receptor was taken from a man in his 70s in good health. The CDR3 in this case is CASSEDTGSYEQYV. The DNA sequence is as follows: TGTGCCAGCAGTGAAGACACAGGGAGTTACGAGCAGTACGTC.